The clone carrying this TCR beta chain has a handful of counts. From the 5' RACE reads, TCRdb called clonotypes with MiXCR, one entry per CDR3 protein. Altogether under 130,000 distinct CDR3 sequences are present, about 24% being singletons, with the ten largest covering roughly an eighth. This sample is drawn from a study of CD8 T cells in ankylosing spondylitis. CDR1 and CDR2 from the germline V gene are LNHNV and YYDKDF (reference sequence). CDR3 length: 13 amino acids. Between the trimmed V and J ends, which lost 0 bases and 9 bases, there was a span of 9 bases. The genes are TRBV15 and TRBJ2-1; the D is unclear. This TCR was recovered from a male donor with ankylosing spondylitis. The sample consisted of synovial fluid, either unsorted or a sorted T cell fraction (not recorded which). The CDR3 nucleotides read TGTGCCACCAGCAGAGATCGGGTGAGTGAGCAGTTCTTC. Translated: CATSRDRVSEQFF.